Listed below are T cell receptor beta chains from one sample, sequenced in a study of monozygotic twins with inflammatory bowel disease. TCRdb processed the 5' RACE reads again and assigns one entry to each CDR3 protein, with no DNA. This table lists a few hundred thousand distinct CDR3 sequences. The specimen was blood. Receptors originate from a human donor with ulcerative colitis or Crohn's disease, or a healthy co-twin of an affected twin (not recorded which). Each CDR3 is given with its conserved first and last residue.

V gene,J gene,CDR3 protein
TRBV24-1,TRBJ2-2,CATSDLGGLEGELFF
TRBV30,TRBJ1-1,CAWSEGGARTEAFF
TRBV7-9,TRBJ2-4,CASSRPSAAKNIQYF
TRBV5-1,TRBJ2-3,CASSTSGPMRDTQYF
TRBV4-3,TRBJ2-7,CASSQSRSGHSYEQYF
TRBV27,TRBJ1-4,CASSHLDRGYEKLFF
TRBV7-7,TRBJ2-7,CASSRTGTPSYYEQYF
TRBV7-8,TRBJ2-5,CASSPQTGRETQYF
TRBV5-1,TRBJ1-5,CASSWDPNQPQHF
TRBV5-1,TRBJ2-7,CASSHTPRPDYEQYF
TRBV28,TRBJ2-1,CASSFHGGVNEQFF
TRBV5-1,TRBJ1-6,CASSLRTGNNNSPLHF
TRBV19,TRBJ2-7,CASSMGEYEQYF
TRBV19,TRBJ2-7,CASSDGGNYEQYF
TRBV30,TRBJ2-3,CAWRGGHLDTQYF
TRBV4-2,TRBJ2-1,CASSQSSGGIRFF
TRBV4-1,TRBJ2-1,CASSQVRDRDDEQFF
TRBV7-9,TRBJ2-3,CASTRTGLFSDTQYF
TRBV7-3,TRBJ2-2,CASSLSGGPNTGELFF
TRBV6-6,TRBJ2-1,CASRDRGNNEQFF
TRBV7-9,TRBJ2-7,CASSQIDRTEQYF
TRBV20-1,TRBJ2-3,CSALGGVGDTQYF
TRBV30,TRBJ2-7,CAWSGGTANLYF
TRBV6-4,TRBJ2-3,CASMRGSSTDTQYF
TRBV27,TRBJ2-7,CASSLSGDNEQYF
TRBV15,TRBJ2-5,CATSRGLVQETQYF
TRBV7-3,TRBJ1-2,CASSLGQGGGYTF
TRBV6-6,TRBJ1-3,CASGRDGNTIYF
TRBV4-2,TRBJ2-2,CASSQYVGTSGGASGELFF
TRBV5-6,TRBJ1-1,CASSLGFATYTEAFF
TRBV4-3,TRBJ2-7,CASSQVFGQGHEQYF
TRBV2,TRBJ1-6,CASRAVSSYNSPLHF
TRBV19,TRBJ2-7,CASSIDSQSSYEQYF
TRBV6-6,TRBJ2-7,CASLGGIYEQYF
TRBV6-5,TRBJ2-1,CASSYLSSGDEQFF
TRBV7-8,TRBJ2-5,CASSLSPSGGAAETQYF
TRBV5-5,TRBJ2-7,CASILGLAGGYEQYF
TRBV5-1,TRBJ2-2,CASSLAIWSGSTGELFF
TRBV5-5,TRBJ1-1,CASTRTGRTEAFF
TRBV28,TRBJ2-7,CASRIQGGHEQYF
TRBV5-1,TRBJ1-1,CASSLFPPDRDPNTEAFF
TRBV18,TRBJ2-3,CASSRLVGTDTQYF
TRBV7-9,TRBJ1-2,CASSLGDPSNYGYTF
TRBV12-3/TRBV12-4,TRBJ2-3,CASSFGGGPPGDTQYF
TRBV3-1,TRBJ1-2,CASSHQETGAFDYGYTF
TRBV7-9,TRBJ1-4,CASSLTQGGNEKLFF
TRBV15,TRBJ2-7,CATRTAGGPLEQYF
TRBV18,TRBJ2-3,CASSPQEGVLDTQYF
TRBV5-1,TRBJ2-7,CASSFSLAASYEQYF
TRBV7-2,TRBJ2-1,CASRLDRDRVYEQFF
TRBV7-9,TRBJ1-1,CASSLTGSKNTEAFF
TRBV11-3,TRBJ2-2,CASSPGQVTGELFF
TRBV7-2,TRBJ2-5,CASSFSSGGAGTQYF
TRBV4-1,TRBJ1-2,CASSHTRQGFFTF
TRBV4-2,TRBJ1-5,CASSQDGQPQHF
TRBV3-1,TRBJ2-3,CASSHPRTGLSTDTQYF
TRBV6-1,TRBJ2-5,CASSMGLFQETQYF
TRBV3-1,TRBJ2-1,CASSRRTRGDGNEQFF
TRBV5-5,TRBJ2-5,CASSPGWGPQETQYF
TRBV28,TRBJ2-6,CASNIPGPTGANVLTF